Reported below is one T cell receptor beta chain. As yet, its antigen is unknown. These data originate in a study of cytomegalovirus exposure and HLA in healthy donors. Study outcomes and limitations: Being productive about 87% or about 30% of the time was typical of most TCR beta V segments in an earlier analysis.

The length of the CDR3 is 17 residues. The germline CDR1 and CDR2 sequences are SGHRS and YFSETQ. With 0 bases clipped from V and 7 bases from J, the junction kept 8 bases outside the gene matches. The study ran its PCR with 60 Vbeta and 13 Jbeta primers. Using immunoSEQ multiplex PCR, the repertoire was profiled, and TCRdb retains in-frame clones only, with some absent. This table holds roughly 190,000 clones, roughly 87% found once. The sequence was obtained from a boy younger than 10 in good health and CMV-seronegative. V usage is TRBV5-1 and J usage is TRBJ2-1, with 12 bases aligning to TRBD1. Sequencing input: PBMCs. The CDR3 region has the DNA TGCGCCAGCAGCTTGGCCGCGGGACAGGGGGCGCGTAATGAGCAGTTCTTC. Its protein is CASSLAAGQGARNEQFF.